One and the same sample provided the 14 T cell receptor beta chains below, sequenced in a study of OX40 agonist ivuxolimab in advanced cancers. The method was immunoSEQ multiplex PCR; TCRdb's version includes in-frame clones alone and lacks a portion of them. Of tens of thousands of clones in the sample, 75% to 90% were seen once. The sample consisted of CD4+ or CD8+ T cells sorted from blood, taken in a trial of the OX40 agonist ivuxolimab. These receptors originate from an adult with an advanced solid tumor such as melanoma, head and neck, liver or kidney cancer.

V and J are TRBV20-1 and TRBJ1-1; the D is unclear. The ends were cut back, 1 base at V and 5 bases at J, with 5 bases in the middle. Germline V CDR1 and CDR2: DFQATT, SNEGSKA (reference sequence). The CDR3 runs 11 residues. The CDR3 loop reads CSARVRTEAFF. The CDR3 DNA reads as TGCAGTGCTAGAGTTCGGACTGAAGCTTTCTTT.

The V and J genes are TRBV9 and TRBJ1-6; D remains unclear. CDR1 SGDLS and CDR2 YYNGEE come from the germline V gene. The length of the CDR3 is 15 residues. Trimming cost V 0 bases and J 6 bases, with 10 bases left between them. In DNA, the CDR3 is TGTGCCAGCAGCGTAGAACCTCTCCCTAATTCACCCCTCCACTTT. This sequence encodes CASSVEPLPNSPLHF.

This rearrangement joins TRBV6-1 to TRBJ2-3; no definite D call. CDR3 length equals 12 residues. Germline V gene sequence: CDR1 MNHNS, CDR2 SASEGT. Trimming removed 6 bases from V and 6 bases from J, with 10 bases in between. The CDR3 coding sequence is TGTGCCAGCAGCTGGGTGGGGGATACGCAGTATTTT. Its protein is CASSWVGDTQYF.

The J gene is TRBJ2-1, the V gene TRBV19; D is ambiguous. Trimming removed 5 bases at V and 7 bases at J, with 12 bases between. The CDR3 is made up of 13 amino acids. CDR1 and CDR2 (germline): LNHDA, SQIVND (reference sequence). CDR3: CASSLQHINEQFF. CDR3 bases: TGTGCCAGTAGTCTCCAACACATAAATGAGCAGTTCTTC.

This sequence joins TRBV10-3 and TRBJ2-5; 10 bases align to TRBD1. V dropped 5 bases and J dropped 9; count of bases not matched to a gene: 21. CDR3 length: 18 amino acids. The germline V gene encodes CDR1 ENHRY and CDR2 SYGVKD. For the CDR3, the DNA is TGTGCCATCAGTACTACACGTCCCGGGACAGGGGCCGGTGGGGCCCAGTACTTC. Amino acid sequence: CAISTTRPGTGAGGAQYF.

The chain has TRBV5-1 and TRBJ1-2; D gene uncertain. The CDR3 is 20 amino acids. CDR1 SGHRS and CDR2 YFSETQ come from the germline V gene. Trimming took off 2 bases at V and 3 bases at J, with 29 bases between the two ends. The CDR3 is CASSFPLIPSHAGSDYGYTF. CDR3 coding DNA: TGCGCCAGCAGCTTCCCACTTATTCCTAGTCACGCCGGATCTGACTATGGCTACACCTTC.

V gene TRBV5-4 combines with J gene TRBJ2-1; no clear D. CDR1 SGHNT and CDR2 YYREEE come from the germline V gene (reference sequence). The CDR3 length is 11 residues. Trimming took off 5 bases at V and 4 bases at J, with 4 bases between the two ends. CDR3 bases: TGTGCCAGCAGTATTTACAATGAGCAGTTCTTC. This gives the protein CASSIYNEQFF.

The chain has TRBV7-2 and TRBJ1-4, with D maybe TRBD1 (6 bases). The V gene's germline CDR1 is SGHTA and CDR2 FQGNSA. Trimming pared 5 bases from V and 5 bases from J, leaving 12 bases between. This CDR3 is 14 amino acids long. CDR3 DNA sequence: TGTGCCAGCAGCCCGAACACAGGGAATGAAAAACTGTTTTTT. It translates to CASSPNTGNEKLFF.

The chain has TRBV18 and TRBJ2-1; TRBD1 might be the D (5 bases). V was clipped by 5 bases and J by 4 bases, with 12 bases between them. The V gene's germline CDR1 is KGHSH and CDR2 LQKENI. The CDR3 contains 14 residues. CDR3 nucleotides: TGTGCCAGCTCAGGGGCCACCGGATACAATGAGCAGTTCTTC. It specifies CASSGATGYNEQFF.

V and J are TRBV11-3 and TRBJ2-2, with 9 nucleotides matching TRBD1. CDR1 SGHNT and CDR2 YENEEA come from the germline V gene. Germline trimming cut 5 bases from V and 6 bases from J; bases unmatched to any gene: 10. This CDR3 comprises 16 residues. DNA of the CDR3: TGTGCCAGCAGCCCCGGACAGGGGAGGATGGCCGGGGAGCTGTTTTTT. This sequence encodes CASSPGQGRMAGELFF. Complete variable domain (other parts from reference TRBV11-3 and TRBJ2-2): EAGVVQSPRYKIIEKKQPVAFWCNPISGHNTLYWYLQNLGQGPELLIRYENEEAVDDSQLPKDRFSAERLKGVDSTLKIQPAELGDSAVYLCASSPGQGRMAGELFFGEGSRLTVL.

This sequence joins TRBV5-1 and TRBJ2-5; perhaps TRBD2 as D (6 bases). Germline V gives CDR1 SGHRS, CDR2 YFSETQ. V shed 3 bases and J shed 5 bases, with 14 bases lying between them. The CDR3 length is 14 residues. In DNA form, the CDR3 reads TGCGCCAGCAGCTCCAGCGGGCGACGGGAGACCCAGTACTTC. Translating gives CASSSSGRRETQYF. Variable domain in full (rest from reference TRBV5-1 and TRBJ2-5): KAGVTQTPRYLIKTRGQQVTLSCSPISGHRSVSWYQQTPGQGLQFLFEYFSETQRNKGNFPGRFSGRQFSNSRSEMNVSTLELGDSALYLCASSSSGRRETQYFGPGTRLLVL.

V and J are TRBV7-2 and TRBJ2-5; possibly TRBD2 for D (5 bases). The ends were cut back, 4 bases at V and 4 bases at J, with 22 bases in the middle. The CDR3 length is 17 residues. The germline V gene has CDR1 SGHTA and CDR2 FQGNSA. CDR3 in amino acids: CASSSYPGRGGGETQYF. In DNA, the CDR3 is TGTGCCAGCAGCTCGTACCCTGGACGAGGAGGCGGAGAGACCCAGTACTTC.

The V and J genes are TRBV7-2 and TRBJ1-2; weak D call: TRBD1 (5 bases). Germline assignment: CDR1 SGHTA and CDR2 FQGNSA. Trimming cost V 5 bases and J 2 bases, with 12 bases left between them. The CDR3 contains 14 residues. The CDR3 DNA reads TGTGCCAGCAGCCTCAGGGAGGGGAACTATGGCTACACCTTC. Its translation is CASSLREGNYGYTF. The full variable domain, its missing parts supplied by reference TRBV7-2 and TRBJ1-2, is GAGVSQSPSNKVTEKGKDVELRCDPISGHTALYWYRQSLGQGLEFLIYFQGNSAPDKSGLPSDRFSAERTGGSVSTLTIQRTQQEDSAVYLCASSLREGNYGYTFGSGTRLTVV.

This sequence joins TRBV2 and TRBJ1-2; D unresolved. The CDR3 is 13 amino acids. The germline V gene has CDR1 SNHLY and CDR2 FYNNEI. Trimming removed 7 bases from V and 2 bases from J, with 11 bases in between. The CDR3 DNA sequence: TGTGCCAGCACCCCGGAGGAGAACTATGGCTACACCTTC. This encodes CASTPEENYGYTF.